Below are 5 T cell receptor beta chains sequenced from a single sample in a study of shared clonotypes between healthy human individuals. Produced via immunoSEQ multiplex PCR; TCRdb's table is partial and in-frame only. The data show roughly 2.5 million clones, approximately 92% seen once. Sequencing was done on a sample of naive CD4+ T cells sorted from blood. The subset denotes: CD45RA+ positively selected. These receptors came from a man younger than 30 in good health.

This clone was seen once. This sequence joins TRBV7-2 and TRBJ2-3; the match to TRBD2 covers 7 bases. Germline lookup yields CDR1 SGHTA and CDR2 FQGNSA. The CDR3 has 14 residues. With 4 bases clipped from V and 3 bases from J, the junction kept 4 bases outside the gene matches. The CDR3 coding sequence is TGTGCCAGCAGCTCCGGACTAGTGACAGATACGCAGTATTTT. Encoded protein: CASSSGLVTDTQYF.

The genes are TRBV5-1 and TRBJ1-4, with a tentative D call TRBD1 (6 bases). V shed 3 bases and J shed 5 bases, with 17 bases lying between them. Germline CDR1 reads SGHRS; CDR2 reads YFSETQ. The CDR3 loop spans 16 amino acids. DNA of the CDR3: TGCGCCAGCAGCTCCCAAAGCCGAGACAGGAATGAAAAACTGTTTTTT. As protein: CASSSQSRDRNEKLFF.

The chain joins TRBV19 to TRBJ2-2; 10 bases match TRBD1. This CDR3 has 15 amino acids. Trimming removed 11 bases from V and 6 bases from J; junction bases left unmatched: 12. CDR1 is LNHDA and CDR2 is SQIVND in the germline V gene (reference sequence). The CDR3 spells CASYSGTGVAGELFF. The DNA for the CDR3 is TGTGCCTCCTACTCCGGGACAGGGGTGGCCGGGGAGCTGTTTTTT.

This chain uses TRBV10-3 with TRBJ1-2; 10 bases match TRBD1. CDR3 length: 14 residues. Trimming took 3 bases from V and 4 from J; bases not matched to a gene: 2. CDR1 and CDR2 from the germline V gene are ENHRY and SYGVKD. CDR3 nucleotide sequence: TGTGCCATCAGTGATGGACAGGGGGGCTATGGCTACACCTTC. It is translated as CAISDGQGGYGYTF.

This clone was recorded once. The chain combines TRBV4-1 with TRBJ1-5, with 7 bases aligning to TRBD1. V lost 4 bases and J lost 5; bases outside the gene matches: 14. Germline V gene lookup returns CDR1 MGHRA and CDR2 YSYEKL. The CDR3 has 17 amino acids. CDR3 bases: TGCGCCAGCAGCCCCACCCCTCCTAACAGGGGAGATCAGCCCCAGCATTTT. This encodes CASSPTPPNRGDQPQHF.